The 7 T cell receptor beta chains reported below all come from one sample, sequenced in a study of T cell changes during pregnancy in multiple sclerosis. TCRdb's copy holds only in-frame clones and misses some; the assay was immunoSEQ multiplex PCR. The top ten hold roughly 6.5% of the sample, which has about 31,000 clones, 89% seen once. The sample in question was CD8+ T cells from peripheral blood mononuclear cells, obtained in the second trimester of pregnancy. These TCRs come from a female donor with multiple sclerosis, enrolled in a pregnancy study.

This chain uses TRBV29-1 with TRBJ2-1; 10 bases are a match to TRBD1. V lost 3 bases and J lost 8; bases outside the gene matches: 7. CDR1 and CDR2 (germline): SQVTM, ANQGSEA. The CDR3 sequence is 14 residues long. This CDR3 reads CSVEGTGASDEQFF. The CDR3 nucleotides are TGCAGCGTTGAGGGGACAGGGGCGTCCGATGAGCAGTTCTTC.

The chain combines TRBV29-1 with TRBJ2-2; weak D call: TRBD2 (5 bases). CDR1 and CDR2 from the germline V gene are SQVTM and ANQGSEA. The ends were cut back, 2 bases at V and 0 bases at J, with 10 bases in the middle. The CDR3 runs to 15 residues. CDR3 sequence: CSVESSRTNTGELFF. CDR3 nucleotide sequence: TGCAGCGTTGAATCTAGCAGGACGAACACCGGGGAGCTGTTTTTT.

The genes are TRBV29-1 and TRBJ2-5; 8 bases line up with TRBD2. The CDR3 loop spans 15 amino acids. J gave up 3 bases and V 0 bases, and 6 bases lay outside the gene matches. CDR1 and CDR2 from the germline V gene are SQVTM and ANQGSEA. As DNA, the CDR3 is TGCAGCGTTGAAGATCCTGGGCGGGAGGAAGAGACCCAGTACTTC. This translates into CSVEDPGREEETQYF.

V and J are TRBV7-9 and TRBJ2-7; 11 bases line up with TRBD2. The CDR3 runs to 15 residues. The junction had 1 base not matched to a gene; V was cut back by 1 base and J by 2 bases. Germline CDR1 reads SEHNR; CDR2 reads FQNEAQ (reference sequence). The CDR3 DNA reads as TGTGCCAGCAGCTTAGAACTAGCGGGAGCCTACGAGCAGTACTTC. It is translated as CASSLELAGAYEQYF. The full variable domain, rest sourced from reference TRBV7-9 and TRBJ2-7, is DTGVSQNPRHKITKRGQNVTFRCDPISEHNRLYWYRQTLGQGPEFLTYFQNEAQLEKSRLLSDRFSAERPKGSFSTLEIQRTEQGDSAMYLCASSLELAGAYEQYFGPGTRLTVT.

V and J are TRBV28 and TRBJ1-1, with D possibly matching TRBD1 (5 bases). The CDR3 is made up of 17 amino acids. Trimming cost V 4 bases and J 0 bases, with 18 bases left between them. Germline V gene data show CDR1 as MDHEN and CDR2 as SYDVKM. CDR3 sequence reads: CASSYQGFTRLNTEAFF. The CDR3 DNA reads as TGTGCCAGCAGTTACCAGGGTTTTACCCGCCTGAACACTGAAGCTTTCTTT. Full variable domain (missing parts from reference TRBV28 and TRBJ1-1): DVKVTQSSRYLVKRTGEKVFLECVQDMDHENMFWYRQDPGLGLRLIYFSYDVKMKEKGDIPEGYSVSREKKERFSLILESASTNQTSMYLCASSYQGFTRLNTEAFFGQGTRLTVV.

The V call is TRBV5-3, the J call TRBJ2-2; D is unresolved. TRBV5-3 is an ORF, with its function uncertain. With 4 bases removed from V and 7 bases from J, the gap between germline ends came to 8 bases. CDR3 length equals 12 residues. The CDR3 DNA reads TGTGCCAGAAGCCGCCCCGGCGGGGAGCTGTTTTTT. As protein: CARSRPGGELFF.

V is TRBV4-2 and J is TRBJ2-3, with 8 bases fitting TRBD2. From germline, CDR1 is LGHNA and CDR2 YNFKEQ. This CDR3 spans 16 amino acids. J gave up 3 bases and V 0 bases, and 5 bases lay outside the gene matches. CDR3 loop: CASSQDAAGETDTQYF. The CDR3 region has the DNA TGTGCCAGCAGCCAAGATGCAGCGGGAGAGACAGATACGCAGTATTTT.